These 23 T cell receptor beta chains were sequenced from one sample in a study of identical twins. TCRdb used MiXCR to reprocess the 5' RACE reads, holding one entry per CDR3 protein. The top ten clones hold roughly 3% of a sample with approximately 600,000 distinct CDR3 sequences, roughly 9.5% of them seen once. In addition, the sample was reused for a study of yellow fever vaccine responses in identical twins.

The sequenced sample consisted of PBMCs. These receptors were obtained from a woman younger than 35 in good health.

The chain uses TRBV10-3 and TRBJ2-1; a possible D gene is TRBD1 (6 bases). V was pared by 7 bases and J by 9 bases, with 16 bases between. Germline-derived CDR1 and CDR2 are ENHRY and SYGVKD. The CDR3 consists of 13 residues. CDR3 sequence reads: CAITGLQGGEQFF. DNA of the CDR3: TGTGCCATCACCGGGCTGCAAGGGGGTGAGCAGTTCTTC.

V is TRBV3-1 and J is TRBJ2-5, with D perhaps being TRBD1 or TRBD2 (5 bases each). From germline, CDR1 is LGHDT and CDR2 YNNKEL (reference sequence). CDR3 size: 15 residues. The germline V and J ends were trimmed by 1 base and 5 bases, with 14 bases remaining between them. The CDR3 coding sequence is TGTGCCAGCAGCCAAGGGACATTAACTAGGGAGACCCAGTACTTC. This codes for CASSQGTLTRETQYF.

The gene calls are TRBV2 and TRBJ2-5, with a tentative D call TRBD1 (5 bases). Germline CDR1 reads SNHLY; CDR2 reads FYNNEI. This CDR3 spans 12 amino acids. With 7 bases removed from V and 1 base from J, the gap between germline ends came to 7 bases. DNA for the CDR3: TGTGCCAGCACGCAGGGCCAAGAGACCCAGTACTTC. It specifies CASTQGQETQYF.

This clonotype has only a few counts. CDR3 region: CSARRQGANTEAFF. The CDR3 DNA sequence: TGCAGTGCTAGAAGACAGGGGGCAAACACTGAAGCTTTCTTT. The rearrangement links TRBV20-1 to TRBJ1-1; 10 nucleotides align to TRBD1. The CDR3 loop spans 14 amino acids. Germline V gene data show CDR1 as DFQATT and CDR2 as SNEGSKA (reference sequence). The junction had 2 bases not matched to a gene; V was cut back by 2 bases and J by 2 bases.

In its sample, this clonotype was seen many times. The V gene is TRBV28, the J gene TRBJ2-3, with 10 bases aligning to TRBD2. This CDR3 comprises 16 residues. Germline-derived CDR1 and CDR2 are MDHEN and SYDVKM. Trimming removed 2 bases from V and 4 bases from J; junction bases left unmatched: 6. CDR3 residues: CASSLGAGGRADTQYF. CDR3 DNA sequence: TGTGCCAGCAGTTTAGGAGCGGGAGGGAGGGCAGATACGCAGTATTTT.

The genes are TRBV20-1 and TRBJ2-1; TRBD2 aligns across 9 bases. Germline V gene sequence: CDR1 DFQATT, CDR2 SNEGSKA (reference sequence). The CDR3 sequence is 15 residues long. The J segment lost 9 bases and the V segment lost 0 bases, leaving 9 bases of the junction unmatched. CDR3 nucleotides: TGCAGTGCTAGAGAAGGTTCTAGCGGGGCAAGTGAGCAGTTCTTC. Protein sequence: CSAREGSSGASEQFF.

Many counts were recorded for this clonotype. The V gene is TRBV12-3 or TRBV12-4, the J gene TRBJ2-4, with TRBD1 matching over 7 bases. The trim removed 5 bases at V and 0 bases at J, leaving 7 bases unmatched. This CDR3 is 16 amino acids long. CDR3 sequence reads: CASSGGQDLAKNIQYF. The CDR3 DNA sequence: TGTGCCAGCAGTGGCGGACAGGACTTAGCCAAAAACATTCAGTACTTC.

This clonotype was counted ten times or more. The V and J genes are TRBV11-2 and TRBJ2-3, with a possible D match to TRBD2 (6 bases). V gave up 5 bases and J gave up 2 bases, with 14 bases separating them. CDR1 is SGHAT, CDR2 FQNNGV, per germline. The CDR3 runs 15 residues. This CDR3 reads CASSRDGLNTDTQYF. In nucleotides, the CDR3 is TGTGCCAGCAGCCGGGATGGACTAAACACAGATACGCAGTATTTT.

This clonotype was detected a few times. This sequence joins TRBV5-1 and TRBJ2-7; TRBD1 matches 7 bases. The CDR3 sequence is 14 residues long. CDR1 SGHRS and CDR2 YFSETQ come from the germline V gene. V trimming: 4 bases; J trimming: 6 bases; junction bases outside the gene matches: 10. The CDR3 protein is CASSLSTGTGEQYF. CDR3 nucleotides: TGCGCCAGCAGCCTATCGACAGGGACCGGCGAGCAGTACTTC.

V gene TRBV12-5 combines with J gene TRBJ2-2; D perhaps matches TRBD1 (6 bases). This CDR3 has 16 residues. Deletions cut 0 bases from V and 13 bases from J, with 21 bases between. Per the germline V gene, CDR1 is LGHNT and CDR2 is FRNRAP. The CDR3 region is CASGLVSSNRVSVLFF. CDR3 nucleotide sequence: TGTGCTAGTGGTTTGGTATCGTCGAACAGGGTCAGTGTGCTGTTTTTT.

This clonotype was seen many times. The V gene is TRBV12-3 or TRBV12-4, the J gene TRBJ2-7; maybe TRBD1 (6 bases). The CDR3 runs 15 residues. V shed 5 bases and J shed 2 bases, with 16 bases lying between them. This chain's CDR3 is CASSPRTDRPYEQYF. The CDR3 DNA reads TGTGCCAGCAGTCCCCGGACAGATCGCCCCTACGAGCAGTACTTC.

This clonotype was counted ten times or more. This sequence joins TRBV5-6 and TRBJ2-5; D may be TRBD2 (6 bases). The CDR3 has 16 amino acids. The V end was cut by 4 bases, the J end by 4 bases, with 20 bases between. Germline-derived CDR1 and CDR2 are SGHDT and YYEEEE. This CDR3 is CASSPTLRGKRETQYF. As DNA, the CDR3 is TGTGCCAGCAGCCCAACCTTGCGGGGTAAACGAGAGACCCAGTACTTC.

This clonotype was counted only a few times. V gene TRBV6-1 combines with J gene TRBJ2-3, with 13 positions matching TRBD2. The V segment lost 0 bases and the J segment 0 bases; nucleotides outside the gene matches: 9. The CDR3 runs to 20 residues. Per germline, CDR1 MNHNS and CDR2 SASEGT. CDR3 protein: CASSEAYRGLAGPSTDTQYF. The CDR3 coding sequence is TGTGCCAGCAGTGAAGCTTACAGGGGACTAGCGGGACCTAGCACAGATACGCAGTATTTT.

This chain uses TRBV7-8 with TRBJ2-3; D is uncertain. The germline gives CDR1 SGHVS, CDR2 FQNEAQ. Between the trimmed V and J ends, which lost 8 bases and 5 bases, there was a span of 8 bases. This CDR3 is built from 11 residues. This CDR3 is CASGPIDTQYF. In nucleotides, the CDR3 is TGTGCCAGCGGGCCCATAGATACGCAGTATTTT.

There are many counts of this clonotype. The chain employs TRBV4-2 and TRBJ2-3, with 11 nucleotides matching TRBD2. Trimming took 0 bases from V and 1 from J; bases not matched to a gene: 0. This CDR3 has 16 amino acids. Looked up from germline, CDR1 is LGHNA and CDR2 is YNFKEQ. The CDR3 DNA sequence: TGTGCCAGCAGCCAAGAACTAGCGGGGGGCACAGATACGCAGTATTTT. This gives the protein CASSQELAGGTDTQYF.

This clonotype occurred many times. The J gene is TRBJ2-5, the V gene TRBV20-1; no clear D. V lost 1 base and J 10 bases, leaving 13 bases between the germline ends. The germline gives CDR1 DFQATT, CDR2 SNEGSKA (reference sequence). The CDR3 is 12 residues long. The CDR3 DNA reads as TGCAGTGCTAGAGCTATTGGGGTAGACCAGTACTTC. Residues: CSARAIGVDQYF.

The table lists this clonotype with many counts. V usage is TRBV27 and J usage is TRBJ2-3, with D hard to call. The germline V and J ends were trimmed by 2 bases and 7 bases, with 16 bases remaining between them. The germline CDR1 and CDR2 sequences are MNHEY and SMNVEV (reference sequence). This CDR3 spans 15 amino acids. Written as DNA, the CDR3 is TGTGCCAGCAGTTTAACCCCCTCTGGGCCGAATACGCAGTATTTT. Protein product: CASSLTPSGPNTQYF.

The sample holds a few counts of this clonotype. This chain links TRBV20-1 with TRBJ2-5; D gene ambiguous. CDR1 is DFQATT, CDR2 SNEGSKA, per germline (reference sequence). There are 12 residues in the CDR3. V shed 4 bases and J shed 0 bases, with 6 bases lying between them. The CDR3 is CSATQDQETQYF. DNA for the CDR3: TGCAGTGCTACCCAGGACCAAGAGACCCAGTACTTC.

This clonotype came up many times. V gene TRBV7-9 combines with J gene TRBJ2-1; the D gene is possibly TRBD2 (6 bases). CDR1 SEHNR and CDR2 FQNEAQ come from the germline V gene (reference sequence). Trimming pared 7 bases from V and 0 bases from J, leaving 10 bases between. This CDR3 is 14 amino acids long. CDR3 amino acids: CASTPGDSYNEQFF. The CDR3 DNA sequence: TGTGCCAGCACCCCGGGGGACTCCTACAATGAGCAGTTCTTC.

This clonotype was found many times. V and J are TRBV5-1 and TRBJ2-3, with TRBD1 matching 9 bases. CDR1 and CDR2 from the germline V gene are SGHRS and YFSETQ. J lost 4 bases, V lost 3 bases, and 6 bases had no gene match. The CDR3 runs to 15 residues. CDR3 DNA: TGCGCCAGCAGCTCCGGGACAGGGTTGGCAGATACGCAGTATTTT. Translating gives CASSSGTGLADTQYF.

The chain uses TRBV7-9 and TRBJ2-2, with TRBD1 identical over 7 bases. This CDR3 contains 14 residues. Germline V gene sequence: CDR1 SEHNR, CDR2 FQNEAQ (reference sequence). The V segment lost 5 bases and the J segment 8 bases; nucleotides outside the gene matches: 8. As DNA, the CDR3 is TGTGCCAGCAGCGCCCGGGACAGTACGGGGGAGCTGTTTTTT. Protein: CASSARDSTGELFF.

This clonotype was counted ten times or more. The CDR3, as DNA: TGTGCCAGCAGCACAGCGGGACTGTACCAAGAGACCCAGTACTTC. The encoded protein is CASSTAGLYQETQYF. The chain has TRBV7-8 and TRBJ2-5; 7 bases align to TRBD2. The CDR3 extends over 15 amino acids. CDR1 is SGHVS and CDR2 is FQNEAQ in the germline V gene. With V trimmed by 5 bases and J by 0 bases, 6 bases remained unmatched.

The sample holds many counts of this clonotype. In nucleotides, the CDR3 is TGCAGTGCTACAGGGACCTATGGCTACACCTTC. Protein product: CSATGTYGYTF. This rearrangement joins TRBV20-1 to TRBJ1-2, with D possibly TRBD1 on 5 matching bases. From germline, CDR1 is DFQATT and CDR2 SNEGSKA (reference sequence). There are 11 residues in the CDR3. The V and J ends lost 4 bases and 4 bases respectively, with 7 bases between them.